The table lists the clone carrying this T cell receptor (beta chain) with a count of one. Here immunoSEQ multiplex PCR was the method, and the copy in TCRdb shows in-frame clones only, minus some. The repertoire holds over 150,000 clones, 75% to 90% seen once, with more than 5.5% in the top ten. These data belong to a study of blood T cell repertoires in COVID-19. This CDR3 has 15 amino acids. V lost 3 bases and J 0 bases, leaving 11 bases between the germline ends. The germline CDR1 and CDR2 sequences are SGHAT and FQNNGV. Material for sequencing was PBMCs or T cells enriched from blood (not recorded which). The TCR comes from a man in his forties who had recovered from COVID-19. The rearrangement uses TRBV11-2 and TRBJ1-1; D is undetermined. CDR3 sequence (DNA): TGTGCCAGCAGCTTTGCAGGATCGGTGAACACTGAAGCTTTCTTT. Its protein product is CASSFAGSVNTEAFF.